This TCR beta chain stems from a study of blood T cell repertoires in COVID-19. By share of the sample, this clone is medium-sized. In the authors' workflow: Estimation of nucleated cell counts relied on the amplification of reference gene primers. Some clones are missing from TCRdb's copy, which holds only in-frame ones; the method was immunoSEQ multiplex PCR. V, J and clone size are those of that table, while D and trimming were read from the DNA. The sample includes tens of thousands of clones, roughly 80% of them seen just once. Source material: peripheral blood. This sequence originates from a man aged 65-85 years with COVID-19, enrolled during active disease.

The CDR3 nucleotides are TGTGCCAGCAGTACAGGGGCGGGAACTGAAGCTTTCTTT. Protein product: CASSTGAGTEAFF. V gene TRBV2 combines with J gene TRBJ1-1; TRBD1 agrees at 7 bases. The CDR3 extends over 13 amino acids. J gave up 5 bases and V 5 bases, and 5 bases lay outside the gene matches. In germline, CDR1 is SNHLY, CDR2 FYNNEI.